The 25 T cell receptor beta chains in this list originate from one sample, sequenced in a study of identical twins. A single record per CDR3 protein comes from TCRdb applying MiXCR to the 5' RACE reads. The sample has some 730,000 distinct CDR3 sequences, 15% to 20% seen once. These data also featured in a second study, about T cells expressing NK-cell markers.

Sequencing was done on a sample of PBMCs. These receptor sequences come from a woman under 30 in good health.

This clonotype has more than one count but fewer than ten. This chain uses TRBV20-1 with TRBJ2-3; 9 nucleotides align to TRBD2. With 6 bases clipped from V and 4 bases from J, the junction kept 8 bases outside the gene matches. Germline V gene sequence: CDR1 DFQATT, CDR2 SNEGSKA (reference sequence). The CDR3 consists of 14 residues. CDR3 sequence (DNA): TGCAGTGCCAGACTAGCGGTCGAGGCAGATACGCAGTATTTT. This encodes CSARLAVEADTQYF.

The chain has TRBV28 and TRBJ2-1, with 9 bases lining up with TRBD2. The germline V gene encodes CDR1 MDHEN and CDR2 SYDVKM. This CDR3 comprises 16 residues. V lost 8 bases and J lost 5; bases outside the gene matches: 13. This CDR3 reads CASGSQGLAGNNEQFF. Written as DNA, the CDR3 is TGTGCCAGCGGTTCTCAGGGGCTAGCGGGGAACAATGAGCAGTTCTTC.

The chain carries TRBV10-3 and TRBJ2-7; unclear D gene. Trimming removed 2 bases at V and 0 bases at J, with 5 bases between. Germline CDR1 reads ENHRY; CDR2 reads SYGVKD. The CDR3 covers 13 residues. This chain's CDR3 is CAISETNSYEQYF. The DNA for the CDR3 is TGTGCCATCAGTGAGACGAACTCCTACGAGCAGTACTTC.

The chain carries TRBV7-2 and TRBJ2-7, with TRBD1 matching 7 bases. The CDR3 has 14 amino acids. Germline V CDR1 and CDR2: SGHTA, FQGNSA. Germline trimming cut 3 bases from V and 3 bases from J; bases unmatched to any gene: 5. Here the CDR3 reads CASSFQTGNYEQYF. For the CDR3, the DNA is TGTGCCAGCAGCTTCCAGACAGGGAACTACGAGCAGTACTTC.

This chain uses TRBV27 with TRBJ2-1; the match to TRBD2 covers 7 bases. The CDR3 has 16 residues. CDR1 is MNHEY and CDR2 is SMNVEV in the germline V gene (reference sequence). V lost 3 bases to trimming and J lost 7 bases; unmatched junction nucleotides: 12. CDR3 protein: CASSLGWLSAGNEQFF. The CDR3 DNA reads TGTGCCAGCAGTTTGGGTTGGCTCTCAGCGGGGAATGAGCAGTTCTTC.

The sample holds a few counts of this clonotype. The V and J genes are TRBV12-3 or TRBV12-4 and TRBJ2-5; 10 nucleotides match TRBD1. CDR3 size: 15 residues. The trim removed 6 bases at V and 5 bases at J, leaving 9 bases unmatched. The CDR3: CASSQGQGMGETQYF. The CDR3, as DNA: TGTGCCAGCAGCCAGGGACAGGGGATGGGGGAGACCCAGTACTTC.

This clonotype was picked up a small number of times. The chain employs TRBV5-6 and TRBJ1-5; tentative D call: TRBD1 (6 bases). Trimming pared 4 bases from V and 7 bases from J, leaving 21 bases between. CDR3 size: 16 residues. Germline-derived CDR1 and CDR2 are SGHDT and YYEEEE. The CDR3 region is CASSLKPQGLGQPQHF. CDR3 DNA sequence: TGTGCCAGCAGCCTTAAACCCCAGGGGTTAGGGCAGCCCCAGCATTTT.

This clonotype was seen only a few times. The rearrangement uses TRBV12-3 or TRBV12-4 and TRBJ2-1; D is uncertain. This CDR3 has 14 residues. Trimming shortened V by 6 bases and J by 7 bases, and 16 bases separated the two germline ends. CDR3 amino acids: CASSDLGLRNEQFF. CDR3 in DNA: TGTGCCAGCAGCGACCTGGGCTTGCGGAATGAGCAGTTCTTC.

This clonotype was counted a few times. The chain links TRBV7-9 to TRBJ2-1; 7 positions agree with TRBD2. Germline trimming cut 9 bases from V and 4 bases from J; bases unmatched to any gene: 6. Looked up from germline, CDR1 is SEHNR and CDR2 is FQNEAQ (reference sequence). CDR3 length equals 13 residues. The CDR3 DNA reads as TGTGCCAGTGGTGCTAGCGGATACAATGAGCAGTTCTTC. The encoded protein is CASGASGYNEQFF.

V gene TRBV12-3 or TRBV12-4 combines with J gene TRBJ1-1; 7 nucleotides line up with TRBD1. This CDR3 spans 11 amino acids. Trimming at V came to 6 bases and at J to 11 bases, leaving 6 bases not matched to a gene. CDR3 in DNA: TGTGCCAGCAGATTTACAGGGGTCGCTTTCTTT. Protein product: CASRFTGVAFF.

The chain is built from TRBV12-3 or TRBV12-4 and TRBJ2-1; D remains unclear. Trimming pared 8 bases from V and 3 bases from J, leaving 11 bases between. The CDR3 runs 13 residues. The CDR3, as DNA: TGTGCCAGCCAAGACACTGGCTACAATGAGCAGTTCTTC. This sequence encodes CASQDTGYNEQFF.

This clonotype was detected only a few times. The gene calls are TRBV29-1 and TRBJ1-1, with D maybe TRBD1 (6 bases). Trimming stripped 6 bases from V and 1 base from J, with 12 bases between. The germline V gene encodes CDR1 SQVTM and CDR2 ANQGSEA. The CDR3 sequence is 13 residues long. CDR3 loop: CSVAETGNTEAFF. For the CDR3, the DNA is TGCAGCGTGGCTGAGACAGGGAACACTGAAGCTTTCTTT.

The genes are TRBV7-9 and TRBJ2-5; TRBD1 is a possible D gene (5 bases). Per the germline V gene, CDR1 is SEHNR and CDR2 is FQNEAQ (reference sequence). The CDR3 is 10 amino acids. The CDR3 DNA reads as TGTGCAGGGGCGCAAGAGACCCAGTACTTC. Protein: CAGAQETQYF.

This chain links TRBV7-9 with TRBJ1-4; 9 bases line up with TRBD1. Germline V CDR1 and CDR2: SEHNR, FQNEAQ (reference sequence). The ends lost 2 bases at V and 5 bases at J; junction bases unmatched: 6. This CDR3 has 16 residues. CDR3 in amino acids: CASSLLAGQGNEKLFF. The CDR3 DNA is TGTGCCAGCAGCTTACTGGCGGGACAGGGAAATGAAAAACTGTTTTTT.

The sample holds a few counts of this clonotype. The chain couples TRBV12-3 or TRBV12-4 to TRBJ1-1; D is undetermined. The CDR3 covers 11 residues. Deletions cut 7 bases from V and 9 bases from J, with 12 bases between. The CDR3 DNA is TGTGCCAGCACCTGGAAGGATAAAGCTTTCTTT. Protein: CASTWKDKAFF.

There are many counts of this clonotype. The CDR3 sequence: CASSLARTTEQYF. The CDR3 region has the DNA TGTGCCAGCAGTTTAGCTCGGACAACCGAGCAGTACTTC. J is TRBJ2-7 and V is TRBV12-3 or TRBV12-4; tentatively, D is TRBD1 (5 bases). Trimming stripped 0 bases from V and 6 bases from J, with 9 bases between. This CDR3 region has 13 residues.

The rearrangement joins TRBV29-1 to TRBJ2-3; the D gene is possibly TRBD2 (5 bases). Germline assignment: CDR1 SQVTM and CDR2 ANQGSEA. The length of the CDR3 is 14 residues. Trimming left V 7 bases short and J 0 bases short, with 14 bases between. CDR3 amino acids: CSASSGASTDTQYF. The CDR3 DNA sequence: TGCAGCGCTTCCAGCGGAGCTAGCACAGATACGCAGTATTTT.

The CDR3 spells CASSYNRAIMNTEAFF. The CDR3 DNA sequence: TGTGCCAGCAGTTACAACAGAGCCATCATGAACACTGAAGCTTTCTTT. The chain combines TRBV6-5 with TRBJ1-1; D is unclear. The V gene's germline CDR1 is MNHEY and CDR2 SVGAGI. Between the trimmed V and J ends, which lost 2 bases and 0 bases, there was a span of 13 bases. The CDR3 is 16 residues long.

This clonotype was seen many times. The chain has TRBV12-3 or TRBV12-4 and TRBJ2-5; D unresolved. Between the trimmed V and J ends, which lost 2 bases and 5 bases, there was a span of 15 bases. The CDR3 covers 15 residues. This CDR3 is CASSLSLGKEETQYF. The CDR3 region has the DNA TGTGCCAGCAGTTTATCTCTAGGGAAGGAGGAGACCCAGTACTTC.

Only a few counts were recorded for this clonotype. The chain has TRBV7-2 and TRBJ2-7, with TRBD1 matching 8 bases. The CDR3 is made up of 12 amino acids. The V gene's germline CDR1 is SGHTA and CDR2 FQGNSA. V dropped 5 bases and J dropped 6; count of bases not matched to a gene: 3. CDR3 DNA sequence: TGTGCCAGCAGCAGACAGGGGATCGAGCAGTACTTC. Translating it yields CASSRQGIEQYF.

This clonotype showed up just a few times. The rearrangement joins TRBV29-1 to TRBJ1-2; TRBD1 is a possible D gene (6 bases). Trimming took off 6 bases at V and 2 bases at J, with 16 bases between the two ends. There are 14 residues in the CDR3. Germline V gene data show CDR1 as SQVTM and CDR2 as ANQGSEA. The CDR3 loop is CSVDSGQLNYGYTF. The CDR3 bases are TGCAGCGTAGATAGCGGACAGCTGAACTATGGCTACACCTTC.

The rearrangement joins TRBV12-5 to TRBJ2-3; D possibly uses TRBD1 or TRBD2 (5 bases each). The length of the CDR3 is 14 residues. Germline CDR1 and CDR2: LGHNT and FRNRAP. Trimming removed 6 bases at V and 2 bases at J, with 12 bases between. Written as DNA, the CDR3 is TGTGCTAGTGGGGGACCGGGATCCACAGATACGCAGTATTTT. Protein sequence: CASGGPGSTDTQYF.

This clonotype was seen a few times. The V gene is TRBV12-3 or TRBV12-4, the J gene TRBJ1-1; D is unresolved. V was trimmed by 7 bases and J by 3 bases, leaving 6 bases between them. This CDR3 contains 11 residues. The CDR3 loop is CASTSYTEAFF. CDR3 DNA sequence: TGTGCCAGCACCTCCTACACTGAAGCTTTCTTT.

This clonotype was recorded many times. The chain employs TRBV12-3 or TRBV12-4 and TRBJ2-7; 13 bases are shared with TRBD2. V was pared by 5 bases and J by 4 bases, with 5 bases of the junction left unmatched. This CDR3 is 15 amino acids long. The CDR3: CASSRGLAGKYEQYF. The CDR3 nucleotides read TGTGCCAGCAGTAGGGGACTAGCGGGGAAGTACGAGCAGTACTTC.

At least ten counts were recorded for this clonotype. This sequence joins TRBV5-6 and TRBJ2-2; D gene uncertain. This CDR3 region has 12 residues. Germline V gives CDR1 SGHDT, CDR2 YYEEEE. Between the trimmed V and J ends, which lost 3 bases and 4 bases, there was a span of 4 bases. CDR3 loop: CASSWGTGELFF. CDR3 bases: TGTGCCAGCAGCTGGGGCACCGGGGAGCTGTTTTTT.